This TCR beta chain was recorded in a study of shared clonotypes between healthy human individuals. Per sorted-subset replicate PCR, input was approximately 0.2 ug DNA, representing about 29,000 T cell genomes. Sequenced by immunoSEQ multiplex PCR; TCRdb stores in-frame clones only, minus some. The table has roughly 680,000 clones, around 77% seen once. Only Caucasian adults living in Nashville, Tennessee made up the donor group. V shed 5 bases and J 4 bases; nucleotides not matched to a gene: 9. CDR3 size: 16 residues. Germline-derived CDR1 and CDR2 are SGHVS and FQNEAQ. This rearrangement joins TRBV7-8 to TRBJ1-2; 11 bases fit TRBD1. This TCR was recovered from a woman aged 25 to 45 in good health. Sample: memory CD4+ T cells sorted from blood. Described subset: CD45RA-negative fraction. CDR3: CASSPIPGQGGYGYTF. CDR3 nucleotides: TGTGCCAGCAGCCCCATCCCGGGACAGGGGGGCTATGGCTACACCTTC.